This T cell receptor beta chain was recorded in a study of STAT5B mutations in CD4+ large granular lymphocyte leukemia. Trimming took off 4 bases at V and 5 bases at J, with 16 bases between the two ends. Looked up from germline, CDR1 is SGHNT and CDR2 is YYREEE (reference sequence). The CDR3 runs to 15 residues. Controls came from buffy coats of healthy blood donors. In the case of this clone: Its antigen is unidentified.

The method was immunoSEQ multiplex PCR; TCRdb's version includes in-frame clones alone and lacks a portion of them. The sample holds approximately 30,000 clones, 70% to 85% seen once. Whole-study results and caveats: Higher CD4+ than CD8+ T-LGLL clonality might reflect small sample size. 8/27 top patient clones versus 2/35 control clones were TRBV06-family.

This clonotype originated in a human donor in good health. The sample was CD4+ T cells from blood buffy coats. V is TRBV5-4 and J is TRBJ1-5; D is perhaps TRBD1 (6 bases). The CDR3 nucleotides are TGTGCCAGCAGCGTGGGGGGGGCGATGGATCAGCCCCAGCATTTT. This gives the protein CASSVGGAMDQPQHF.